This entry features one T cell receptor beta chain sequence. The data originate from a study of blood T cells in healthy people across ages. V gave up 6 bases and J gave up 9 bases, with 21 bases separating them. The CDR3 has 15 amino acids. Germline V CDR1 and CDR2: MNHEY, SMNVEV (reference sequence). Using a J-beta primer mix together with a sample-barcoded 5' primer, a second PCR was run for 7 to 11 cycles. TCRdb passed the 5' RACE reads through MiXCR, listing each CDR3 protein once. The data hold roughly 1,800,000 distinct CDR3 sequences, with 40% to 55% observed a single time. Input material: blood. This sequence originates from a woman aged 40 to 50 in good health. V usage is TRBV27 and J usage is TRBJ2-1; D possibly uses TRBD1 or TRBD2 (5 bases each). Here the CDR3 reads CASSPEGLVPGEQFF. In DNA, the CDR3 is TGTGCCAGCAGCCCCGAGGGGCTAGTTCCCGGTGAGCAGTTCTTC.